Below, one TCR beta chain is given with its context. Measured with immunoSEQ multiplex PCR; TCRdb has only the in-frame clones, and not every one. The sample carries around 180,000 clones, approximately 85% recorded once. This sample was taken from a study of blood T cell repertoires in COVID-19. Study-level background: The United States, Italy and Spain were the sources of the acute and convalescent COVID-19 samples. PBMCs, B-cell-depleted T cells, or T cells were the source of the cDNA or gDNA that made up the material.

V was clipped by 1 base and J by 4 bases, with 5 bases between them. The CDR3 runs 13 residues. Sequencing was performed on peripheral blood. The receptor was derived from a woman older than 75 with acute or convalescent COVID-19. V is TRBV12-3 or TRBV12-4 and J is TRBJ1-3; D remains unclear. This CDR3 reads CASSLGPGNTIYF. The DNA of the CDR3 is TGTGCCAGCAGTTTAGGGCCGGGAAACACCATATATTTT.